This entry is about one T cell receptor (beta chain). Repertoires were generated with immunoSEQ multiplex PCR, while TCRdb's copy carries only in-frame clones and drops some. The repertoire has some 80,000 clones, roughly 82% of them found once; the top ten carry 8.7%. With V trimmed by 7 bases and J by 8 bases, 10 bases remained unmatched. Per germline, CDR1 ENHRY and CDR2 SYGVKD. This CDR3 region has 13 residues. These data come from a study of T cell responses to AZD1222 COVID-19 vaccine. The source is an adult in good health. Sample: peripheral blood, taken on day 0 of AZD1222 vaccination. The rearrangement links TRBV10-3 to TRBJ1-2, with TRBD1 identical over 7 bases. CDR3 sequence (DNA): TGTGCCATCACCTCAGACAGGGCTGGCGGCTACACCTTC. It codes for CAITSDRAGGYTF.